The table lists the clone carrying this T cell receptor beta chain with a few counts. Its antigen is unidentified. Trimming pared 2 bases from V and 7 bases from J, leaving 9 bases between. Germline V gene sequence: CDR1 SGDLS, CDR2 YYNGEE. The CDR3 runs to 12 residues. TCRdb redid the calling of the RT-PCR reads with MiXCR, one entry per CDR3 protein. The sample contains approximately 700,000 distinct CDR3 sequences, 15% to 19% of which appear only once. The entry originates in a study of response to subunit inactivated influenza vaccine. The study, taken as a whole, reports: Few new T cells, the authors suggested, are recruited by each seasonal influenza vaccination.

This receptor was obtained from a man over 45 who received an inactivated influenza vaccine. This specimen was PBMCs from blood, taken approximately 12 days after vaccination. V is TRBV9 and J is TRBJ2-5, with a possible D match to TRBD1 (5 bases). The CDR3 reads CASSVPQGTQYF. For the CDR3, the DNA is TGTGCCAGCAGCGTGCCCCAGGGGACCCAGTACTTC.